This note documents a single T cell receptor beta chain sequence. Relative to the germline gene, one junction end is altered; a read error may explain this. Germline DNA was extracted too, while blood RNA derived from unsorted whole blood. This entry belongs to a study of tumor-infiltrating lymphocytes in primary liver carcinoma. Germline lookup yields CDR1 MGHRA and CDR2 YSYEKL. This CDR3 is built from 15 residues. Reverse transcription of 500 to 650 ng total RNA with a constant-region primer produced TCR beta cDNA. Three nested multiplex PCR rounds of slightly modified ARM-PCR generated TCR beta libraries. Forward primers for TRBV1-TRBV30 and a C-beta reverse primer served the first two PCR rounds, at approximately 10 cycles each. From the multiplex PCR reads, TCRdb called clonotypes with MiXCR, one entry per CDR3 protein. Here the sample spans around 170,000 distinct CDR3 sequences, less than 65% being singletons.

The chain employs TRBV4-1 and TRBJ1-4; no clear D. The sample was peripheral blood. This TCR came from a middle-aged man with primary liver carcinoma and hepatitis B virus infection. The CDR3 loop reads CASSQNWEHMKKLFF. CDR3 DNA sequence: TGTGCCAGCAGCCAGAACTGGGAGCACATGAAAAAACTGTTTTTT.